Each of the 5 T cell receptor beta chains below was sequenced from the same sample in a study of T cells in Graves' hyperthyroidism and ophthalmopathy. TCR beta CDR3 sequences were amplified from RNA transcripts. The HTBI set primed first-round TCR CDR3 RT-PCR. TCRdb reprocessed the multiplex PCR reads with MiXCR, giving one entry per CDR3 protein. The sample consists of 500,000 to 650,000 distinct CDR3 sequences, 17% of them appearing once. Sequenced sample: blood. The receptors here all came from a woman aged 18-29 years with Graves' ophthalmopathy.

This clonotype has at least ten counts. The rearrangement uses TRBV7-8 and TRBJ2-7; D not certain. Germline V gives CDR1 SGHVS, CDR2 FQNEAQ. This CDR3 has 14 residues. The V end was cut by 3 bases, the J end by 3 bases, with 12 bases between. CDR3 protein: CASSFYPRNYEQYF. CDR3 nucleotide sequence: TGTGCCAGCAGCTTTTACCCTCGCAACTACGAGCAGTACTTC.

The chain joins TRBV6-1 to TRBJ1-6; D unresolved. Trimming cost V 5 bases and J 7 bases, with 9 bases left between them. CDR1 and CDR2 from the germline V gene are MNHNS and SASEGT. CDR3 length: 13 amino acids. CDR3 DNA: TGTGCCAGCAGTCCGTTGATAAATTCACCCCTCCACTTT. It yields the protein CASSPLINSPLHF.

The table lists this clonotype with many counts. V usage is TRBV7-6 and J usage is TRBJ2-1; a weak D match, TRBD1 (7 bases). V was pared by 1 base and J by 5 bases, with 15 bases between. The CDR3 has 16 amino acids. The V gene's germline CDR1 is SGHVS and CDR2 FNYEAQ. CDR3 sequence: CASSLGQGGLNNEQFF. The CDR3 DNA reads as TGTGCCAGCAGCTTAGGACAGGGAGGCCTTAACAATGAGCAGTTCTTC.

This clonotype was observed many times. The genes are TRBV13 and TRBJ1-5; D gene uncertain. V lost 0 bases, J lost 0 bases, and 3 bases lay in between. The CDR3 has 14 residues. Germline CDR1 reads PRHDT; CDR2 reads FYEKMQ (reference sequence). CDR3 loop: CASSLGFSNQPQHF. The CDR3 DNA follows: TGTGCCAGCAGCTTAGGTTTTAGCAATCAGCCCCAGCATTTT.

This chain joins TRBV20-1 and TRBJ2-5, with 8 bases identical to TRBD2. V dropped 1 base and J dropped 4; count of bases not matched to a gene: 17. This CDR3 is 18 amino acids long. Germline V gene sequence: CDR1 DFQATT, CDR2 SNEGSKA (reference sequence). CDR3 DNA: TGCAGTGCTAGAGTTCGGCTAGCGGGTGAGGAAATAGGAGAGACCCAGTACTTC. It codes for CSARVRLAGEEIGETQYF.